One sample yielded the 7 T cell receptor beta chains listed below, sequenced in a study of CD8 T cells in ankylosing spondylitis. Study-wide findings and caveats: Roughly 8 highly homologous variants formed a TCR beta motif that appeared characteristic of ankylosing spondylitis blood.

TCRdb independently ran MiXCR on the 5' RACE reads; one entry per CDR3 protein. The sample carries under 550,000 distinct CDR3 sequences, approximately 26% recorded once. Their specific antigens are unknown. Sequences were obtained from blood, either unsorted or a sorted T cell fraction (not recorded which). These receptors came from a male donor with ankylosing spondylitis.

The J gene is TRBJ2-7, the V gene TRBV2, with D possibly being TRBD2 (5 bases). This CDR3 has 14 amino acids. The V end lost 3 bases, the J end lost 6 bases, and 15 bases lay between the germline ends. Germline values: CDR1 SNHLY, CDR2 FYNNEI. The CDR3 sequence: CASSEGYEGFEQYF. As DNA, the CDR3 is TGTGCCAGCAGTGAGGGTTACGAGGGCTTCGAGCAGTACTTC. The variable domain in full, completed from reference TRBV2 and TRBJ2-7, reads EPEVTQTPSHQVTQMGQEVILRCVPISNHLYFYWYRQILGQKVEFLVSFYNNEISEKSEIFDDQFSVERPDGSNFTLKIRSTKLEDSAMYFCASSEGYEGFEQYFGPGTRLTVT.

The chain carries TRBV7-2 and TRBJ2-7; perhaps TRBD1 as D (6 bases). Between the trimmed V and J ends, which lost 4 bases and 4 bases, there was a span of 17 bases. The CDR3 contains 15 residues. Per the germline V gene, CDR1 is SGHTA and CDR2 is FQGNSA. CDR3 sequence reads: CASSSDPQGIYEQYF. Written as DNA, the CDR3 is TGTGCCAGCAGCTCCGACCCCCAGGGGATTTACGAGCAGTACTTC.

This clonotype was recorded a few times. V is TRBV3-1 and J is TRBJ1-1, with unresolved D. Germline lookup yields CDR1 LGHDT and CDR2 YNNKEL (reference sequence). Trimming pared 3 bases from V and 7 bases from J, leaving 6 bases between. The CDR3 is 11 amino acids. Here the CDR3 DNA reads TGTGCCAGCAGCCAGGGTAATGAAGCTTTCTTT. Translation gives CASSQGNEAFF.

This clonotype came up a few times. The chain couples TRBV7-9 to TRBJ2-7, with no clear D. Trimming removed 2 bases at V and 3 bases at J, with 11 bases between. CDR3 length equals 14 residues. The germline gives CDR1 SEHNR, CDR2 FQNEAQ (reference sequence). DNA of the CDR3: TGTGCCAGCAGCTTACCCACCTTAAGCTACGAGCAGTACTTC. Translating gives CASSLPTLSYEQYF.

J is TRBJ1-2 and V is TRBV6-5; 7 bases align to TRBD1. Germline V gene sequence: CDR1 MNHEY, CDR2 SVGAGI. With V trimmed by 0 bases and J by 5 bases, 12 bases remained unmatched. This CDR3 has 17 amino acids. The CDR3 sequence: CASSYSGSGDRIYGYTF. DNA for the CDR3: TGTGCCAGCAGTTACTCGGGTTCAGGGGACAGAATATATGGCTACACCTTC.

The J gene is TRBJ1-2, the V gene TRBV7-9; 8 bases align to TRBD1. The trim removed 6 bases at V and 7 bases at J, leaving 10 bases unmatched. The germline V gene has CDR1 SEHNR and CDR2 FQNEAQ (reference sequence). The CDR3 is made up of 14 amino acids. CDR3: CASRADREVGGYTF. The CDR3 DNA follows: TGTGCCAGCAGAGCGGACAGGGAAGTTGGTGGCTACACCTTC.

The chain couples TRBV12-3 or TRBV12-4 to TRBJ1-1; D is unclear. The CDR3 extends over 12 amino acids. V shed 5 bases and J shed 4 bases, with 8 bases lying between them. The CDR3 region has the DNA TGTGCCAGCAGTACGGTCGGCACTGAAGCTTTCTTT. Its protein is CASSTVGTEAFF.